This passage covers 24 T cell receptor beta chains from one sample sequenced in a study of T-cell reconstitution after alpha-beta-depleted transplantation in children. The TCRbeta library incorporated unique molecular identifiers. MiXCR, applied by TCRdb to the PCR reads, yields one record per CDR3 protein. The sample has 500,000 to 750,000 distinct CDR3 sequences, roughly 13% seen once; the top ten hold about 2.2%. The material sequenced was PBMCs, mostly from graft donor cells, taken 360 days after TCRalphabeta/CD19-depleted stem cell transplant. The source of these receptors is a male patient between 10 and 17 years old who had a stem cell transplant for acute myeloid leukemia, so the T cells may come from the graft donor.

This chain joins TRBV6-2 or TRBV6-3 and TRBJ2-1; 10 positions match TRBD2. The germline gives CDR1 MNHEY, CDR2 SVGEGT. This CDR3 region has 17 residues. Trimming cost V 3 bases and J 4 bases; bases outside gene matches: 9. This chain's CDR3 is CASSYIRVAGGYNEQFF. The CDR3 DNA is TGTGCCAGCAGTTATATCCGAGTAGCGGGAGGTTACAATGAGCAGTTCTTC.

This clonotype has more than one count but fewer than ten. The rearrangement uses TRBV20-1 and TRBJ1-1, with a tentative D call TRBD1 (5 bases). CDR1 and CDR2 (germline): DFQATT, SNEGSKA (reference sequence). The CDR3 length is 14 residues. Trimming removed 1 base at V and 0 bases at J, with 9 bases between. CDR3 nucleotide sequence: TGCAGTGCTAGAGTCCGGGGGTTGAACACTGAAGCTTTCTTT. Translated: CSARVRGLNTEAFF.

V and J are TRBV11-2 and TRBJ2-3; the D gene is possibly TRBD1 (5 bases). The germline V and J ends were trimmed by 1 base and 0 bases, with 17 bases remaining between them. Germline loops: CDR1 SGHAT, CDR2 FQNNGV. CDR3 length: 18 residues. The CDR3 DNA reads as TGTGCCAGCAGCTTAGGGGGCTCGGTGGTTTTTAGCACAGATACGCAGTATTTT. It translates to CASSLGGSVVFSTDTQYF.

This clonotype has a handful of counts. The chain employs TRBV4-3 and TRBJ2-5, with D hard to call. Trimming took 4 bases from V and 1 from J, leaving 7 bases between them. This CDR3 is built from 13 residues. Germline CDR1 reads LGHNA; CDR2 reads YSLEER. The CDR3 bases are TGCGCCAGCAGCCTTAAATTCCAAGAGACCCAGTACTTC. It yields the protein CASSLKFQETQYF.

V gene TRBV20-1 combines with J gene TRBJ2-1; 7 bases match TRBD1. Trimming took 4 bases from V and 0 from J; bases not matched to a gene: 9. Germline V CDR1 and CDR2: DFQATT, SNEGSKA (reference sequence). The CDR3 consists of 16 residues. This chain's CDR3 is CSATKTGSPSYNEQFF. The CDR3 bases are TGCAGTGCTACGAAGACAGGGTCCCCCTCCTACAATGAGCAGTTCTTC.

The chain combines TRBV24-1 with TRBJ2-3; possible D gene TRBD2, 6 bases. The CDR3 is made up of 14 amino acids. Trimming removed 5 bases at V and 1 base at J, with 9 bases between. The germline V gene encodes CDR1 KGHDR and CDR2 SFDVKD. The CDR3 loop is CATSVGGGTDTQYF. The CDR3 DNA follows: TGTGCCACCAGTGTGGGCGGGGGCACAGATACGCAGTATTTT.

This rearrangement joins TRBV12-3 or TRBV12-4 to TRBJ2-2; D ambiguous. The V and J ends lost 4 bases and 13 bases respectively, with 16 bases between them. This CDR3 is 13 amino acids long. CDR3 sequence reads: CASSSVGNVGLFF. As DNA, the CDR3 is TGTGCCAGCAGTTCTGTGGGGAACGTCGGGCTGTTTTTT.

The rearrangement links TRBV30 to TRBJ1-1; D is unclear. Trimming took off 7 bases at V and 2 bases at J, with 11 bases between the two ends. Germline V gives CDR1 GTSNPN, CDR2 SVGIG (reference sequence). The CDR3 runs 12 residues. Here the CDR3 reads CAFPKGNTEAFF. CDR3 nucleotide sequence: TGTGCCTTCCCCAAAGGAAACACTGAAGCTTTCTTT.

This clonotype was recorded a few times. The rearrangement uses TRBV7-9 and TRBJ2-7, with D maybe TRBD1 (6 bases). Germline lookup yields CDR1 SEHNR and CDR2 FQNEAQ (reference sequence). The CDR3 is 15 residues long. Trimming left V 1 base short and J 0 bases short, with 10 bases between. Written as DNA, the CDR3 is TGTGCCAGCAGCTTAGAAGGACAGAGCTCCTACGAGCAGTACTTC. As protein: CASSLEGQSSYEQYF.

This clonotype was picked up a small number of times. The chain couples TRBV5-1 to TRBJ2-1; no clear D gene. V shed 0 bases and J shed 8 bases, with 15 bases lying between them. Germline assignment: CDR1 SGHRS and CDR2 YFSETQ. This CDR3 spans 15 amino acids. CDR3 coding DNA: TGCGCCAGCAGCTTGGAGAGAACGAACTTCGATGAGCAGTTCTTC. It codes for CASSLERTNFDEQFF.

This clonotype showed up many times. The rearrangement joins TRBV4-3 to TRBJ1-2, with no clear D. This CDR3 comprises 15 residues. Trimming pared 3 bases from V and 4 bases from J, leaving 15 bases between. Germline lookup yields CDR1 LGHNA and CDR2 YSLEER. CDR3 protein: CASSQSSTDTYGYTF. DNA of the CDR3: TGCGCCAGCAGCCAGTCTAGTACAGACACCTATGGCTACACCTTC.

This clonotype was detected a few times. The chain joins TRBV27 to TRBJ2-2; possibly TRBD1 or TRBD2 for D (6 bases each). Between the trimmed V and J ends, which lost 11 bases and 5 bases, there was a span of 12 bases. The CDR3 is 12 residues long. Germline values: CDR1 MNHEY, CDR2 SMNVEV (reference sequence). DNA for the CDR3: TGTGCCGTACAGGGAGGAACCGGGGAGCTGTTTTTT. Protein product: CAVQGGTGELFF.

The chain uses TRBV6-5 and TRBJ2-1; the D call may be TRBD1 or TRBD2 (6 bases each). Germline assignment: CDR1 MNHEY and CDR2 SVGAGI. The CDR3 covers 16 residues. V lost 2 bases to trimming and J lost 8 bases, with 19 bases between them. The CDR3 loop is CASSYRWAGRGDEQFF. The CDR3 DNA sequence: TGTGCCAGCAGTTACCGGTGGGCGGGAAGGGGGGATGAGCAGTTCTTC.

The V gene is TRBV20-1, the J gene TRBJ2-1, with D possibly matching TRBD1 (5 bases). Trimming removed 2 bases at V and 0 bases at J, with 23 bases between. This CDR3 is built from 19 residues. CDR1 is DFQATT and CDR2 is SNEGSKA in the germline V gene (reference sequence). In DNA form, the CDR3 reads TGCAGTGCTAGATCGGCAGGGTGGGTCAATTTGAGCTCCTACAATGAGCAGTTCTTC. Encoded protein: CSARSAGWVNLSSYNEQFF.

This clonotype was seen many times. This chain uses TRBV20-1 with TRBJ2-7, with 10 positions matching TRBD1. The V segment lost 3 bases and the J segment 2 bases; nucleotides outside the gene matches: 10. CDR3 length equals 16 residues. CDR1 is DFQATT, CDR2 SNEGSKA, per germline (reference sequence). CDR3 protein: CSASRRDRGLTYEQYF. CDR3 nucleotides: TGCAGTGCTAGTAGAAGGGACAGGGGTCTTACCTACGAGCAGTACTTC.

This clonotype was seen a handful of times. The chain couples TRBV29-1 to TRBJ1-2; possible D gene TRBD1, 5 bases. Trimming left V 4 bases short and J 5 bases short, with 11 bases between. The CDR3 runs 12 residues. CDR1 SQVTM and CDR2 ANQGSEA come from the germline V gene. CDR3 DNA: TGCAGCGTTGGGGACGGAATTTATGGCTACACCTTC. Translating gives CSVGDGIYGYTF.

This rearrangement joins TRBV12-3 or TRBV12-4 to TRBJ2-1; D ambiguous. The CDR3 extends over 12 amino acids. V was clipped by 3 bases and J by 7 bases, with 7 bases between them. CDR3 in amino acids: CASSFPHNEQFF. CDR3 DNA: TGTGCCAGCAGTTTCCCCCATAATGAGCAGTTCTTC.

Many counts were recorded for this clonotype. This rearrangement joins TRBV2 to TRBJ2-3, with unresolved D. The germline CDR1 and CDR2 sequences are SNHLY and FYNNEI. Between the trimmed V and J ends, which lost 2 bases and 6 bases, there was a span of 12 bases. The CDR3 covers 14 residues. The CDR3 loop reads CASSERTKADTQYF. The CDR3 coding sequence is TGTGCCAGCAGTGAACGAACTAAAGCCGATACGCAGTATTTT. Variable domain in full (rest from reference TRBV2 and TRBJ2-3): EPEVTQTPSHQVTQMGQEVILRCVPISNHLYFYWYRQILGQKVEFLVSFYNNEISEKSEIFDDQFSVERPDGSNFTLKIRSTKLEDSAMYFCASSERTKADTQYFGPGTRLTVL.

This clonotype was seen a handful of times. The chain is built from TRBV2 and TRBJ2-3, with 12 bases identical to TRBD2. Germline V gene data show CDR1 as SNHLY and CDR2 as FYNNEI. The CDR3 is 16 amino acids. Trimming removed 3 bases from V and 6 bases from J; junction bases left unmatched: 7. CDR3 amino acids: CASSDRLAGGPDTQYF. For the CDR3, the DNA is TGTGCCAGCAGTGATCGGCTAGCGGGAGGGCCCGATACGCAGTATTTT.

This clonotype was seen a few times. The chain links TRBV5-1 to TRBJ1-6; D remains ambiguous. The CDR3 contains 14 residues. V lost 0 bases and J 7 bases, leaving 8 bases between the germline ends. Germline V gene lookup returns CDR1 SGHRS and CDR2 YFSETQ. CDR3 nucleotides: TGCGCCAGCAGCTTGGTCCAGCCCAATTCACCCCTCCACTTT. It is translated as CASSLVQPNSPLHF.

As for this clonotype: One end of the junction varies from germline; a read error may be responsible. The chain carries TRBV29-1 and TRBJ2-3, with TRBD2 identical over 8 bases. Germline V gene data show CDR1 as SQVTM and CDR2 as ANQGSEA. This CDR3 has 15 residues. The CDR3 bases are TGCAGCGTTGTACTAGCGGAAGGGGTCACAAATACGCAGTATTTT. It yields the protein CSVVLAEGVTNTQYF.

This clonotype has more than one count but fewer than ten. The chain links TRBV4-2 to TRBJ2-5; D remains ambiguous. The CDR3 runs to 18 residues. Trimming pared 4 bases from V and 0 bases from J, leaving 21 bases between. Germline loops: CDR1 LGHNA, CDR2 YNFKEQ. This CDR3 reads CASSRIQALGLDQETQYF. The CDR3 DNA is TGTGCCAGCAGCCGAATTCAGGCCCTAGGGCTAGACCAAGAGACCCAGTACTTC.

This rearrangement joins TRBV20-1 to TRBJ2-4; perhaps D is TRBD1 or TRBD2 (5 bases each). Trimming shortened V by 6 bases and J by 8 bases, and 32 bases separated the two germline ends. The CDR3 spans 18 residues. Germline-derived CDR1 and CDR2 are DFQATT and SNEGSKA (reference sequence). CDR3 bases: TGCAGTGCCACGCCGGGACGGGGTAGGTCGGTCCTCTCTGACATTCAGTACTTC. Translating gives CSATPGRGRSVLSDIQYF.

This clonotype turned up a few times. This CDR3 is CASSFLGEYGYTF. The CDR3 bases are TGTGCCAGCAGTTTTCTGGGCGAGTACGGCTACACCTTC. The rearrangement uses TRBV27 and TRBJ1-2; D not certain. V was shortened by 3 bases and J by 8 bases, with 13 bases between the two germline ends. This CDR3 region has 13 residues. Germline V gene data show CDR1 as MNHEY and CDR2 as SMNVEV (reference sequence).